Listed here are 4 T cell receptor beta chains from one sample, sequenced in a study of blood T cell repertoires in COVID-19. Profiled with immunoSEQ multiplex PCR; TCRdb holds only in-frame clones, not every one. The sample consists of 150,000 to 200,000 clones, 79% of them appearing once. Input material: peripheral blood. The receptors derive from a man in his 60s with active or convalescent COVID-19.

This chain joins TRBV5-1 and TRBJ2-1; 12 bases fit TRBD2. The CDR3 covers 19 residues. In germline, CDR1 is SGHRS, CDR2 YFSETQ. The V gene end was trimmed by 4 bases and the J gene end by 0 bases; junction bases not matched to a gene: 11. CDR3 sequence (DNA): TGCGCCAGCAGCCCTCCGGGACTAGCGGGTAGAGGCTCCTACAATGAGCAGTTCTTC. Amino acid sequence: CASSPPGLAGRGSYNEQFF.

This clone has just one count. The chain joins TRBV6-2 or TRBV6-3 to TRBJ2-3; 10 positions match TRBD2. This CDR3 contains 16 residues. Germline V gene data show CDR1 as MNHEY and CDR2 as SVGEGT. V was clipped by 5 bases and J by 6 bases; unmatched bases: 11. The chain's CDR3 is CASSRALAGIWDTQYF. CDR3 in DNA: TGTGCCAGCAGTCGCGCACTAGCGGGAATCTGGGATACGCAGTATTTT.

Concerning this clone itself: A much larger clone differs by one base, so this may be a read error. This chain links TRBV4-2 with TRBJ2-1; 13 bases match TRBD2. The CDR3 spans 17 residues. Germline assignment: CDR1 LGHNA and CDR2 YNFKEQ. Unmatched junction bases numbered 3, after V lost 0 bases and J lost 4 bases. CDR3 bases: TGTGCCAGCAGCCAAGAGCTGACTAGCGGGAGGTACAATGAGCAGTTCTTC. Residues: CASSQELTSGRYNEQFF.

This clone was counted between two and nine times. The V and J genes are TRBV7-2 and TRBJ2-7; 11 bases fit TRBD2. Trimming cost V 5 bases and J 3 bases; bases outside gene matches: 6. The CDR3 runs to 15 residues. Germline lookup yields CDR1 SGHTA and CDR2 FQGNSA. DNA for the CDR3: TGTGCCAGCAGCATCGGGACTAGCGGATACTACGAGCAGTACTTC. Its translation is CASSIGTSGYYEQYF.